This T cell receptor beta chain was captured in a study of chemoradiotherapy in HPV16-positive cancers (dated by TCRdb to the early 2020s). Study-level background: Candidate HPV-specific T-cell clones and common TCR motifs were defined through functional T-cell assays on cells from a couple of HPV16-positive patients. The study asked whether T-cell immunity against the HPV oncoproteins E6 and E7 changes during chemoradiotherapy and whether it affects survival. TCR repertoires from under 90 patients with HPV-related cancers were then used to track the candidate HPV-specific TCRs and motifs.

Comment on this clone: The target of this receptor is not known. Base qualities are not provided; no much larger clone lies one nucleotide away.

Preparation of the library involved the immunoSEQ multiplex PCR assay. TCRdb's version of the immuneACCESS table is confined to in-frame rearrangements and falls short of the full clone set. An unresolved V gene accounts for under half of the shortfall where checked; the remainder is of unknown origin. The sample includes fewer than 11,000 clones, with about three quarters observed a single time. The top ten constitute roughly 14% of the sample. Repertoires were sampled multiple times during chemoradiotherapy, which allowed clonal expansion in the tumor microenvironment to be followed. General findings and caveats noted by the study authors: Only two HPV16-positive patients were used to derive the functional definition of HPV-specific T cells, and the survival association was reported for HPV16-positive patients. Expansion of candidate HPV-specific clones and E7-related TCR motifs was observed in the tumor microenvironment during treatment, whereas no such expansion was observed for non-HPV-specific T cells. Improved recurrence-free survival in HPV16-positive patients was associated with expansion of HPV-responsive T cells during chemoradiotherapy.

The clonotype was recovered from a human donor with HPV-associated anogenital cancer. Sequences were derived from tumor tissue, sampled from a patient who underwent chemoradiotherapy.

The CDR3 loop reads CAWGGTPYEQYF. The DNA is TGTGCCTGGGGGGGGACGCCCTACGAGCAGTACTTC. Recombination connected TRBV30 to TRBJ2-7; TRBD2 could be the D gene, as 6 bases match. V is clipped by 5 bases and J by 2 bases, and the sequence between their germline boundaries is 10 bases long. Sequences GTSNPN (CDR1) and SVGIG (CDR2) are obtained from the germline V gene (reference sequence). Its CDR3 holds 12 amino acids, cysteine through phenylalanine. The retained sequence is limited to the CDR3, 36 bases, with the frame set at the first base.